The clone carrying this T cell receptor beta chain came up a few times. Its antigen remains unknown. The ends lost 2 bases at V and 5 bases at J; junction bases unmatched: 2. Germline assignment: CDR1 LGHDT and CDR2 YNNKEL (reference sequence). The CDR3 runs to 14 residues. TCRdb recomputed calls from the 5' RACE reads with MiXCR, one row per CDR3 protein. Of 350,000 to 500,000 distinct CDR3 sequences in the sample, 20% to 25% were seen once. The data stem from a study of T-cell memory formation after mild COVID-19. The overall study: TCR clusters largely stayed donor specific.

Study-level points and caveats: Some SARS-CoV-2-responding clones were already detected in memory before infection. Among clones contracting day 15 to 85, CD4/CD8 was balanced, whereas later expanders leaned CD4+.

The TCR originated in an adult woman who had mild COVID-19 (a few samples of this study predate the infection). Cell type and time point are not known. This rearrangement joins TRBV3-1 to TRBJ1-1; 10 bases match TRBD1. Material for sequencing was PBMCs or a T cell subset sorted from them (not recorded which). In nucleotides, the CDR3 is TGTGCCAGCAGCCAACCGGGACAGGGGACTGAAGCTTTCTTT. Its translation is CASSQPGQGTEAFF.